The 5 T cell receptor beta chains below come from one sample, sequenced in a study of beta chain features in type 1 diabetes (dated by TCRdb to the late 2010s). Library construction relied on the immunoSEQ multiplex PCR assay. The High Capacity cDNA Reverse Transcription Kit was used to reverse transcribe all of the isolated RNA, meaning that expressed TCRB transcripts were what got sequenced. The clones in this table, taken by TCRdb from immuneACCESS, are in-frame only. Not every clone is retained; where verified, under half of the shortfall comes from an unresolved V gene, and the cause of the rest is unknown. This sample is represented by about 270,000 clones; roughly 13% of them were singletons. The ten largest clonotypes hold more than 0.02% of the sample. The sample was naive CD4+ T cells from blood. This specimen's cell subset or site label, interpreted: true naive CD4+ T cells. The receptors here all came from a woman in her 40s in good health.

This clone was seen more than once but under ten times. The chain joins TRBV7-9 to TRBJ2-3; a possible D gene is TRBD1 (6 bases). CDR1 is SEHNR and CDR2 is FQNEAQ in the germline V gene (reference sequence). The V end lost 0 bases, the J end lost 3 bases, and 13 bases lay between the germline ends. The CDR3 spans 16 residues. As DNA, the CDR3 is TGTGCCAGCAGCTTAGCCACAGGGACGGTTACAGATACGCAGTATTTT. This gives the protein CASSLATGTVTDTQYF.

This clone was counted a few times. The chain combines TRBV7-9 with TRBJ2-3, with no clear D. Germline CDR1 is SEHNR and CDR2 is FQNEAQ (reference sequence). V lost 3 bases and J lost 2, with 9 bases in between. There are 14 residues in the CDR3. The CDR3 is CASSFRQITDTQYF. The CDR3, as DNA: TGTGCCAGCAGCTTCAGGCAGATCACAGATACGCAGTATTTT.

J is TRBJ1-1 and V is TRBV6-5; D unresolved. The CDR3 is made up of 16 amino acids. Trimming stripped 0 bases from V and 1 base from J, with 12 bases between. Germline V gives CDR1 MNHEY, CDR2 SVGAGI. The CDR3 bases are TGTGCCAGCAGTTACTCACCCCTCCCAGGGAACACTGAAGCTTTCTTT. Translated, it gives CASSYSPLPGNTEAFF.

This chain uses TRBV4-3 with TRBJ2-2, with 9 bases aligning to TRBD1. The CDR3 spans 17 residues. V trimming: 4 bases; J trimming: 5 bases; junction bases outside the gene matches: 11. Germline V lookup: CDR1 LGHNA, CDR2 YSLEER. This chain's CDR3 is CASSRATGGLDTGELFF. CDR3 sequence (DNA): TGCGCCAGCAGCCGGGCTACAGGGGGCTTGGATACCGGGGAGCTGTTTTTT.

The chain carries TRBV25-1 and TRBJ2-7; TRBD1 aligns across 7 bases. Germline V lookup: CDR1 MGHDK, CDR2 SYGVNS. V gave up 5 bases and J gave up 3 bases; unmatched junction bases: 7. This CDR3 is built from 14 residues. The CDR3 loop reads CASSQPGQNYEQYF. The CDR3 bases are TGTGCCAGCAGTCAACCGGGACAGAACTACGAGCAGTACTTC.